The T cell receptor beta chain described here comes from a study of T cell responses to AZD1222 COVID-19 vaccine. The sample holds one count of this clone. Per the germline V gene, CDR1 is LNHDA and CDR2 is SQIVND (reference sequence). The CDR3 loop spans 19 amino acids. With 5 bases clipped from V and 1 base from J, the junction kept 15 bases outside the gene matches. This table comes from immunoSEQ multiplex PCR, and its TCRdb copy is limited to in-frame clones, with some not included. The sample includes 90,000 to 150,000 clones, roughly 88% of them seen just once. The chain is built from TRBV19 and TRBJ1-5, with TRBD1 matching over 9 bases. Sequenced here: peripheral blood, sampled on day 0 of AZD1222 vaccination. This TCR came from an adult in good health. The CDR3 DNA reads as TGTGCCAGTAGTGCCACAGGGGGCGTCGGATATATAAGCAATCAGCCCCAGCATTTT. Its protein product is CASSATGGVGYISNQPQHF. Combining the CDR3 with reference TRBV19 and TRBJ1-5 gives the whole variable domain DGGITQSPKYLFRKEGQNVTLSCEQNLNHDAMYWYRQDPGQGLRLIYYSQIVNDFQKGDIAEGYSVSREKKESFPLTVTSAQKNPTAFYLCASSATGGVGYISNQPQHFGDGTRLSIL.